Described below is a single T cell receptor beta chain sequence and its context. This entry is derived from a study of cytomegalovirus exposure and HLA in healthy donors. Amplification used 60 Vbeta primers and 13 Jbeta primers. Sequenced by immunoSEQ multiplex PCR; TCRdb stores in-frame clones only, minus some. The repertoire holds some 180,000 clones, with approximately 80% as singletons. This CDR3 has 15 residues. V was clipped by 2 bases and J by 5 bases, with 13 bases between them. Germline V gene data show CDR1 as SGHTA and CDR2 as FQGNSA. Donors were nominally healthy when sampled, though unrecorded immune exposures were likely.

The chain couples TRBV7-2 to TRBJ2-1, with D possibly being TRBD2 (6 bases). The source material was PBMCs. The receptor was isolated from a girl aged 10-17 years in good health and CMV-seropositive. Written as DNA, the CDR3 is TGTGCCAGCAGCTTATTAACAGGCGGGAACAATGAGCAGTTCTTC. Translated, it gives CASSLLTGGNNEQFF.